The entry below describes one T cell receptor (beta chain). Antigen: not known. Arm-PCR of CDR3 regions and iRepertoire HTBI primers were used to build TCR beta libraries. TCRdb itself ran the multiplex PCR reads through MiXCR, one entry per CDR3 protein. The table shows 450,000 or so distinct CDR3 sequences, with under 25% occurring only once. Time point meaning: persistent/refractory GD, antithyroid drugs over 5 years with positive TRAb. After RNA was extracted from PBMCs, the TCR library was made from it. CDR1 and CDR2 (germline): SEHNR, FQNEAQ (reference sequence). This CDR3 spans 12 amino acids. V shed 5 bases, J shed 11 bases, and the junction held 8 bases outside the gene matches. The data originate from a study of regulatory T cells in long-lasting Graves disease. Study-level points and caveats: Persistent disease favored TRBV28, TRBJ1-2 and TRBJ2-5. The analysis examined peripheral blood only and excluded thyroid tissue.

This TCR was recovered from a female donor with Graves disease. The sequenced sample was peripheral blood mononuclear cells (PBMCs), obtained when the disease was refractory, from a patient treated with antithyroid drugs. The chain has TRBV7-9 and TRBJ1-1; 7 bases are a match to TRBD1. The CDR3 DNA is TGTGCCAGCAGCGAGGGACAGCCAGGGGCTTTCTTT. Protein sequence: CASSEGQPGAFF.